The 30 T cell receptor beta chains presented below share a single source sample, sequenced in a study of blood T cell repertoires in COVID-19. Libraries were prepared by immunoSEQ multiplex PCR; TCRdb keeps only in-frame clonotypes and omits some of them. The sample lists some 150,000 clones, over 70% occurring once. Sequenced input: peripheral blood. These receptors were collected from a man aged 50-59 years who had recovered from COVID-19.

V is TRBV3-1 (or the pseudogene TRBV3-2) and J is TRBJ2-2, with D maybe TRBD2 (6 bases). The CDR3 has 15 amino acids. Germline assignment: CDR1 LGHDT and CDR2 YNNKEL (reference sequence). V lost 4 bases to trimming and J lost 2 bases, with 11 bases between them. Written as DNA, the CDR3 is TGTGCCAGCAGCCTCGGGGGAGCTAACACCGGGGAGCTGTTTTTT. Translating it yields CASSLGGANTGELFF.

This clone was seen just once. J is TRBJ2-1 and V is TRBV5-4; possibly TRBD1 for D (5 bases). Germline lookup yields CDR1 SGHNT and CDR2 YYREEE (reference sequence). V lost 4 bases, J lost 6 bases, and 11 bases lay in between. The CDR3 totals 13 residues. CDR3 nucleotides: TGTGCCAGCAGCCTTGGACAAGTCAATGAGCAGTTCTTC. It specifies CASSLGQVNEQFF.

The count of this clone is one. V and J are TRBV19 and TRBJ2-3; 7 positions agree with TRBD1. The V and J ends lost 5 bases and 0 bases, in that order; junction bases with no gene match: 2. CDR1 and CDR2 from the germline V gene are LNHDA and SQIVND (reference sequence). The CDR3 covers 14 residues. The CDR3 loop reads CASSSQGSTDTQYF. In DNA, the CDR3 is TGTGCCAGTAGTTCACAGGGGAGCACAGATACGCAGTATTTT.

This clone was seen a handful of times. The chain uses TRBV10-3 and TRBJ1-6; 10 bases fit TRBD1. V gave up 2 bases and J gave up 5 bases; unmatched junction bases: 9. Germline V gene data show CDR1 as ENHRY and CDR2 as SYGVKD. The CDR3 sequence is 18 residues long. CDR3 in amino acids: CAISEKATGGNNNSPLHF. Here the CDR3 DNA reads TGTGCCATCAGTGAGAAGGCGACAGGGGGCAACAATAATTCACCCCTCCACTTT.

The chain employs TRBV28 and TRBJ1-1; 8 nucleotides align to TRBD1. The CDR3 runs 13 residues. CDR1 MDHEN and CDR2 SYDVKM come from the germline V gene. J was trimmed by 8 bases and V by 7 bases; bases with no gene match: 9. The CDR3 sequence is CASITGGVLEAFF. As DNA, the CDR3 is TGTGCCAGCATTACAGGGGGGGTACTGGAAGCTTTCTTT.

The CDR3 DNA sequence: TGTGCCAGCAGCCTACCAACCCCCGGGACTAGCGGGGGCCTTAACACCGGGGAGCTGTTTTTT. This encodes CASSLPTPGTSGGLNTGELFF. The chain employs TRBV4-2 and TRBJ2-2; 14 bases are a match to TRBD2. Germline assignment: CDR1 LGHNA and CDR2 YNFKEQ. The CDR3 has 21 amino acids. V was pared by 4 bases and J by 2 bases, with 15 bases of the junction left unmatched.

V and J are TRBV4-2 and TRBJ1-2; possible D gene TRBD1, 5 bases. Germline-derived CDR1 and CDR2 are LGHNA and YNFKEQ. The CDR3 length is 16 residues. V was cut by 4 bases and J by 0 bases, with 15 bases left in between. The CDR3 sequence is CASSLQDLGPNYGYTF. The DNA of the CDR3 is TGTGCCAGCAGCCTACAGGATCTCGGGCCTAACTATGGCTACACCTTC.

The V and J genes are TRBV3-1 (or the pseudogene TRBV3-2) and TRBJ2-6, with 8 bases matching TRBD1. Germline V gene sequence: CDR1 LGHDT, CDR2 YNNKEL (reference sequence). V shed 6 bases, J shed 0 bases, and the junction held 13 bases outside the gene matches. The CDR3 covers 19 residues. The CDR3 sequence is CASRGTTGGVSSGANVLTF. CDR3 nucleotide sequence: TGTGCCAGCAGGGGGACAACAGGGGGTGTAAGCTCTGGGGCCAACGTCCTGACTTTC.

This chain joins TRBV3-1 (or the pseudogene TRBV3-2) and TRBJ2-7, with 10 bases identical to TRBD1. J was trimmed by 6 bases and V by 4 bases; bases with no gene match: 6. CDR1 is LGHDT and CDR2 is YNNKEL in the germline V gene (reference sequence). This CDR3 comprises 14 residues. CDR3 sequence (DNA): TGTGCCAGCAGCCGGCGGGACAGGGGTTCCGAGCAGTACTTC. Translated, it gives CASSRRDRGSEQYF.

The CDR3 nucleotides are TGCGCCAGCAGCCAGTCCGGGACAGGGGGCTATCACACCGGGGAGCTGTTTTTT. It is translated as CASSQSGTGGYHTGELFF. The chain joins TRBV5-1 to TRBJ2-2; 12 nucleotides agree with TRBD1. The germline V gene encodes CDR1 SGHRS and CDR2 YFSETQ. This CDR3 spans 18 amino acids. The V gene end was trimmed by 4 bases and the J gene end by 3 bases; junction bases not matched to a gene: 10.

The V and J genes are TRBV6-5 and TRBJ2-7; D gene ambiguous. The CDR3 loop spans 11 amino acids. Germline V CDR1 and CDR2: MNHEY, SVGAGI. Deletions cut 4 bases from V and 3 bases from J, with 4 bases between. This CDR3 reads CASSSNYEQYF. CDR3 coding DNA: TGTGCCAGCAGTTCTAACTACGAGCAGTACTTC.

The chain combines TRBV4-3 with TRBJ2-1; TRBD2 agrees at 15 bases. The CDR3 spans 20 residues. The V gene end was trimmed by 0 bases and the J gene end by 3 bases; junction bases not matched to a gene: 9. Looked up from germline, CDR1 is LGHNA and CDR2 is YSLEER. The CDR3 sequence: CASSQDLGTSGGIYYNEQFF. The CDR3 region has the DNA TGCGCCAGCAGCCAAGATCTAGGGACTAGCGGGGGGATCTACTACAATGAGCAGTTCTTC.

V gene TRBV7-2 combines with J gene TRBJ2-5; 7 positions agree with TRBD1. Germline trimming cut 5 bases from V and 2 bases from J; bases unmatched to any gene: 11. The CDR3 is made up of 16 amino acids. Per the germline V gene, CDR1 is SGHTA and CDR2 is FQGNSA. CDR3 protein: CASSKPGQPKQETQYF. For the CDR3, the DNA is TGTGCCAGCAGCAAGCCGGGACAGCCAAAACAAGAGACCCAGTACTTC.

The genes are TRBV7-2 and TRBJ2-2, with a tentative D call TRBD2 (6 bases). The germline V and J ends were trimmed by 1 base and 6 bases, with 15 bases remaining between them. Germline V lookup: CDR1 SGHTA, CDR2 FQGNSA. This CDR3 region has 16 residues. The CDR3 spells CASSLEASEYSGELFF. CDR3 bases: TGTGCCAGCAGCTTAGAGGCTAGCGAGTACTCCGGGGAGCTGTTTTTT.

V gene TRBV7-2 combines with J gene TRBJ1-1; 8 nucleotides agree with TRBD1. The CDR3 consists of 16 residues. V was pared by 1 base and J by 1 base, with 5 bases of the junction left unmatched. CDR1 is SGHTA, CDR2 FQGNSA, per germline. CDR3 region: CASSLVVGTGNTEAFF. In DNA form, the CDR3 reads TGTGCCAGCAGCTTAGTGGTGGGGACAGGGAACACTGAAGCTTTCTTT.

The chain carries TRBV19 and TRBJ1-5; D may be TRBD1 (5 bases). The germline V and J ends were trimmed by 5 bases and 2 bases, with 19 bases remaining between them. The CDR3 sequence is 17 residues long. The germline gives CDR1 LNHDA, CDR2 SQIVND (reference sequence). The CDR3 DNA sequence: TGTGCCAGTAGTGTACAGGCGTTAGAATTCGGCAATCAGCCCCAGCATTTT. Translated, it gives CASSVQALEFGNQPQHF.

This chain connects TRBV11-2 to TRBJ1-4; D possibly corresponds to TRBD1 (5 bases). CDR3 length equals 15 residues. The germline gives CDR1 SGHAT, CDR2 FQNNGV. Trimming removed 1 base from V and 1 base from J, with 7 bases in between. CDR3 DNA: TGTGCCAGCAGCTTAGGACAGATAACTAATGAAAAACTGTTTTTT. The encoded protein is CASSLGQITNEKLFF. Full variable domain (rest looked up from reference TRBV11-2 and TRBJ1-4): EAGVAQSPRYKIIEKRQSVAFWCNPISGHATLYWYQQILGQGPKLLIQFQNNGVVDDSQLPKDRFSAERLKGVDSTLKIQPAKLEDSAVYLCASSLGQITNEKLFFGSGTQLSVL.

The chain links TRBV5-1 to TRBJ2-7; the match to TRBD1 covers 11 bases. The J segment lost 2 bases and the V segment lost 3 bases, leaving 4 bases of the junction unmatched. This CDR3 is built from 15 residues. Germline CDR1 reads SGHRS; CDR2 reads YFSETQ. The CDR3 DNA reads TGCGCCAGCAGCTCTGGACAGGGGGCCACCTACGAGCAGTACTTC. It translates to CASSSGQGATYEQYF. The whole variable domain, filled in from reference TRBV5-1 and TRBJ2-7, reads KAGVTQTPRYLIKTRGQQVTLSCSPISGHRSVSWYQQTPGQGLQFLFEYFSETQRNKGNFPGRFSGRQFSNSRSEMNVSTLELGDSALYLCASSSGQGATYEQYFGPGTRLTVT.

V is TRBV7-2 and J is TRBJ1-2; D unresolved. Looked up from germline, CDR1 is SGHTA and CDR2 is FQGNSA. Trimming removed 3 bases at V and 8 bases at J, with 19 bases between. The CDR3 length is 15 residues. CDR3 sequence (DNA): TGTGCCAGCAGCTTGAATAGGCCTAAGATGGGCGGCTACACCTTC. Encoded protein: CASSLNRPKMGGYTF.

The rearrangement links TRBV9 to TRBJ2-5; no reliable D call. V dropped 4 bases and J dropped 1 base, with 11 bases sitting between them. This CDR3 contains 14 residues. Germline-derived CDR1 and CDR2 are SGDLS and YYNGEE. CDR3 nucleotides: TGTGCCAGCAGCCCTGACTGGCCCCAAGAGACCCAGTACTTC. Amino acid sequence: CASSPDWPQETQYF. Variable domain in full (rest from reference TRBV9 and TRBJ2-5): DSGVTQTPKHLITATGQRVTLRCSPRSGDLSVYWYQQSLDQGLQFLIQYYNGEERAKGNILERFSAQQFPDLHSELNLSSLELGDSALYFCASSPDWPQETQYFGPGTRLLVL.

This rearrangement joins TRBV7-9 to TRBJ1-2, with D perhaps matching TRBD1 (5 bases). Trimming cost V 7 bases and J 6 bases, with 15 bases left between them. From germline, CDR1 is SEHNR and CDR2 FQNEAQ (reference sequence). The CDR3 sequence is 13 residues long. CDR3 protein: CASTTTRGDGYTF. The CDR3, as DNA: TGTGCCAGCACCACAACCCGGGGGGATGGCTACACCTTC.

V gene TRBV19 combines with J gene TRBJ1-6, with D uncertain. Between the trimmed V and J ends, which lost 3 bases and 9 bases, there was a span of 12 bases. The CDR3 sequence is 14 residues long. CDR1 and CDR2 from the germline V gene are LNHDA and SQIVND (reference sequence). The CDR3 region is CASSIMGKVSPLHF. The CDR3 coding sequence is TGTGCCAGTAGTATTATGGGCAAGGTTTCACCCCTCCACTTT.

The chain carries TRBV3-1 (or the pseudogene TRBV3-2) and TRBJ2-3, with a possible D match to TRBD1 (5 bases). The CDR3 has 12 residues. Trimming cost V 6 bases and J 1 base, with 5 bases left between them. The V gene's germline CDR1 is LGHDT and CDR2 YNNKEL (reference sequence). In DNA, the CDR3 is TGTGCCAGCAGAGGGGGCACAGATACGCAGTATTTT. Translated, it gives CASRGGTDTQYF.

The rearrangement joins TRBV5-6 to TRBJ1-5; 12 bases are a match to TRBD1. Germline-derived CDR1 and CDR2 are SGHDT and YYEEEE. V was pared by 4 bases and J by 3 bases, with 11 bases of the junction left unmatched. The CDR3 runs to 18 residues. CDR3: CASSLSEGQGAYNQPQHF. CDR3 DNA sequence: TGTGCCAGCAGCCTTAGTGAGGGACAGGGGGCGTACAATCAGCCCCAGCATTTT.

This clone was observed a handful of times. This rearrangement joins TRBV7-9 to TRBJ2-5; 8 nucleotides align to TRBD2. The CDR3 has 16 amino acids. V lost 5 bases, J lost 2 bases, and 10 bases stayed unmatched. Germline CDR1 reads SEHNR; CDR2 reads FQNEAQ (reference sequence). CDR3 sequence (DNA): TGTGCCAGCAGCGACCCCAGACTAGCGCAGCAAGAGACCCAGTACTTC. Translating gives CASSDPRLAQQETQYF.

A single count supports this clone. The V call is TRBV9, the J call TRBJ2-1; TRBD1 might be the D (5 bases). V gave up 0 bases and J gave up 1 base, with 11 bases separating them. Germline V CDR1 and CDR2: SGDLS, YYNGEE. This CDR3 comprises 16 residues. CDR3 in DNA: TGTGCCAGCAGCGTAGATAACAGGCCTTCCTACAATGAGCAGTTCTTC. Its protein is CASSVDNRPSYNEQFF.

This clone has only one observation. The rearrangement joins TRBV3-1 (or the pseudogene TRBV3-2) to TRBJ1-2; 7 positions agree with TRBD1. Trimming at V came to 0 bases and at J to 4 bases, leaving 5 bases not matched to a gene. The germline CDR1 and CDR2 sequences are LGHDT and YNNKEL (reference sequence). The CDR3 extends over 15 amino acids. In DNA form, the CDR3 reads TGTGCCAGCAGCCAAGAAGGGGACAGCGTCTATGGCTACACCTTC. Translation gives CASSQEGDSVYGYTF.

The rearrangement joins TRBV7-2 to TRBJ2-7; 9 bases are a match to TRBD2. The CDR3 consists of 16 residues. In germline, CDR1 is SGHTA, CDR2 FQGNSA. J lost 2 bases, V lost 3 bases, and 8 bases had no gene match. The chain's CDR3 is CASSFGGAGGAYEQYF. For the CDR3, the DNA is TGTGCCAGCAGCTTCGGAGGCGCGGGGGGGGCCTACGAGCAGTACTTC. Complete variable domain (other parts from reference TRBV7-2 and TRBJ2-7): GAGVSQSPSNKVTEKGKDVELRCDPISGHTALYWYRQSLGQGLEFLIYFQGNSAPDKSGLPSDRFSAERTGGSVSTLTIQRTQQEDSAVYLCASSFGGAGGAYEQYFGPGTRLTVT.

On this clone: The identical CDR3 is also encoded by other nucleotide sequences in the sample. The CDR3 bases are TGTGCCAGCTCGCCCGGGACAGGGGATTATGGCTACACCTTC. Translated, it gives CASSPGTGDYGYTF. The gene calls are TRBV18 and TRBJ1-2, with 10 bases matching TRBD1. CDR3 length equals 14 residues. J gave up 5 bases and V 6 bases, and 6 bases lay outside the gene matches. CDR1 is KGHSH, CDR2 LQKENI, per germline.

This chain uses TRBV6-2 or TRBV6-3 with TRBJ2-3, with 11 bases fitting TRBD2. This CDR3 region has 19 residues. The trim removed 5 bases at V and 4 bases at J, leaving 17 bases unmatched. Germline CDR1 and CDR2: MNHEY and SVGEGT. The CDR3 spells CASSKASGGLRFVADTQYF. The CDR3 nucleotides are TGTGCCAGCAGTAAGGCTAGCGGGGGGTTGAGATTCGTCGCAGATACGCAGTATTTT.